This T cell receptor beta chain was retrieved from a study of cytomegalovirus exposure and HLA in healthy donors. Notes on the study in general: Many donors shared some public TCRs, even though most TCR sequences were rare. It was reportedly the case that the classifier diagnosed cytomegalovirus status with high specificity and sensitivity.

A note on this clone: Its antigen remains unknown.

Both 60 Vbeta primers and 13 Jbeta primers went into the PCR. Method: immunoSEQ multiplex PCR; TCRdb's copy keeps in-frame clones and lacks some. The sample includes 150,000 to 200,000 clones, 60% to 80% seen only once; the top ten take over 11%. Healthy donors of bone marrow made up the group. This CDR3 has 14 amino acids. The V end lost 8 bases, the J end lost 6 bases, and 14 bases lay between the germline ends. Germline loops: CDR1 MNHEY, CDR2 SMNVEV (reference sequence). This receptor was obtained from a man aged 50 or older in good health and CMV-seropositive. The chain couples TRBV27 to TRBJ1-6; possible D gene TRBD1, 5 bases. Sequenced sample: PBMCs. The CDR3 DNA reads TGTGCCAGCTCGAGAGCGGGGGGTAATTCACCCCTCCACTTT. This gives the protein CASSRAGGNSPLHF.